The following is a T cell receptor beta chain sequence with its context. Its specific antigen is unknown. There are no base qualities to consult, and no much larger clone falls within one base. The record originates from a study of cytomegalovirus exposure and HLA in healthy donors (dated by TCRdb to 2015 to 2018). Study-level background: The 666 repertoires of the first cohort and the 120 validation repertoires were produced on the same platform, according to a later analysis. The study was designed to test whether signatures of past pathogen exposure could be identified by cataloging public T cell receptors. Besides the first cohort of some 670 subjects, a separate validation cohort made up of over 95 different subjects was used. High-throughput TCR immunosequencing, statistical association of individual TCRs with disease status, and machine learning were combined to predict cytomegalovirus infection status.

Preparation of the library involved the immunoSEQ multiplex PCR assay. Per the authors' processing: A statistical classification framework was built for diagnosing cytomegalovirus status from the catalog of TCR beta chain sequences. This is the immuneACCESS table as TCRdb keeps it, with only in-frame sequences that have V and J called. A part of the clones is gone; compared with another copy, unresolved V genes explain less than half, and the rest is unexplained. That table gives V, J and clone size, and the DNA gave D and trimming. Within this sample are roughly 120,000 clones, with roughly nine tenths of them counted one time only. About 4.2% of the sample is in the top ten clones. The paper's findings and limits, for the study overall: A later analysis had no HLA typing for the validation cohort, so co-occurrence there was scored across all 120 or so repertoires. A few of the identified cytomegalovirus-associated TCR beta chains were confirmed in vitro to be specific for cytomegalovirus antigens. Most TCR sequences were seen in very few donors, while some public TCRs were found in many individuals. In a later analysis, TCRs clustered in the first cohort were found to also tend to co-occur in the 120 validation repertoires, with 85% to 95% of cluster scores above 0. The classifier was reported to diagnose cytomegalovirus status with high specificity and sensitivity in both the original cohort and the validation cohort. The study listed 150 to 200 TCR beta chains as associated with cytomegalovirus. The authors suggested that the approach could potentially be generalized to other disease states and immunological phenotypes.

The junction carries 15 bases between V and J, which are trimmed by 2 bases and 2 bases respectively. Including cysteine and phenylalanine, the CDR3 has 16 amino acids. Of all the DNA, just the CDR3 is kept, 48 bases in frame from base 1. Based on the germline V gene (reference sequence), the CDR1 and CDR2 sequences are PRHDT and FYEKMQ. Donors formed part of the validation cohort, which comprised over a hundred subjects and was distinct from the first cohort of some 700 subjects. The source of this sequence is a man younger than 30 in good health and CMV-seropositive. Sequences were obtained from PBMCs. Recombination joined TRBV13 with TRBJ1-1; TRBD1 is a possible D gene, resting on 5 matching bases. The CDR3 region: CASSLLQANRNTEAFF. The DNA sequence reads TGTGCCAGCAGCTTACTACAGGCGAACCGAAACACTGAAGCTTTCTTT.